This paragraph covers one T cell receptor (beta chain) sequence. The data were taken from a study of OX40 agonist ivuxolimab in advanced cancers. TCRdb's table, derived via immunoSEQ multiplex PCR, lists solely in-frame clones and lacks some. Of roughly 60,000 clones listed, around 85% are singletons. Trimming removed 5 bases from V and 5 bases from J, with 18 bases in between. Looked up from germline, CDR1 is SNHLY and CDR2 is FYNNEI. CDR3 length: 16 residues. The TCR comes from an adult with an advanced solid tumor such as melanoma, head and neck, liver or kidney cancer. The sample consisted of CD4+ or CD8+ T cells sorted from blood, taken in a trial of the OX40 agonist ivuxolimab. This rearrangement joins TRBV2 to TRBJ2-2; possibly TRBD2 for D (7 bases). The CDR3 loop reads CASSPEGGLGTGELFF. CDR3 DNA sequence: TGTGCCAGCAGTCCAGAGGGGGGGTTGGGGACCGGGGAGCTGTTTTTT.